This passage covers 9 T cell receptor beta chains from one sample sequenced in a study of T cell responses to AZD1222 COVID-19 vaccine. Clones were sequenced by immunoSEQ multiplex PCR, and TCRdb holds only the in-frame ones, with some missing. The sample carries 150,000 or so clones, approximately 90% recorded once. The sample consisted of peripheral blood, taken 28 days after the second AZD1222 dose. Receptors originate from an adult who received the AZD1222 COVID-19 vaccine.

The chain uses TRBV3-1 (or the pseudogene TRBV3-2) and TRBJ2-7; 10 positions agree with TRBD1. Trimming took 4 bases from V and 3 from J; bases not matched to a gene: 9. Germline CDR1 LGHDT, CDR2 YNNKEL (reference sequence). The CDR3 runs 16 residues. The CDR3 spells CASSPNPGQGYYEQYF. The CDR3 DNA sequence: TGTGCCAGCAGCCCAAATCCGGGACAGGGGTACTACGAGCAGTACTTC.

The rearrangement joins TRBV29-1 to TRBJ1-1, with TRBD1 matching 7 bases. V was clipped by 3 bases and J by 4 bases; unmatched bases: 11. Germline V lookup: CDR1 SQVTM, CDR2 ANQGSEA. This CDR3 has 15 amino acids. DNA of the CDR3: TGCAGCGTTGACCTAGGGGGCGCGATTTTCACTGAAGCTTTCTTT. Encoded protein: CSVDLGGAIFTEAFF.

CDR3 amino acids: CATSLKVGQPQHF. The CDR3 DNA follows: TGTGCCACCAGCCTTAAAGTAGGACAGCCCCAGCATTTT. This chain links TRBV15 with TRBJ1-5; D gene uncertain. V shed 5 bases and J shed 7 bases, with 12 bases lying between them. CDR1 is LNHNV and CDR2 is YYDKDF in the germline V gene (reference sequence). There are 13 residues in the CDR3.

The V gene is TRBV7-9, the J gene TRBJ1-1; unclear D gene. This CDR3 is 12 amino acids long. The ends were cut back, 4 bases at V and 10 bases at J, with 13 bases in the middle. Germline loops: CDR1 SEHNR, CDR2 FQNEAQ (reference sequence). The DNA for the CDR3 is TGTGCCAGCAGCTATGGCGAGTATGCAGCTTTCTTT. Translation gives CASSYGEYAAFF.

The rearrangement uses TRBV10-3 and TRBJ1-5, with D unresolved. The CDR3 is 14 residues long. Germline CDR1 is ENHRY and CDR2 is SYGVKD. Between the trimmed V and J ends, which lost 3 bases and 7 bases, there was a span of 13 bases. The DNA for the CDR3 is TGTGCCATCAGTGATAGAGGTGGAGAACAGCCCCAGCATTTT. This sequence encodes CAISDRGGEQPQHF.

The chain recombines TRBV28 with TRBJ1-6; no definite D call. Germline-derived CDR1 and CDR2 are MDHEN and SYDVKM. V was shortened by 3 bases and J by 11 bases, with 17 bases between the two germline ends. The CDR3 contains 15 residues. The CDR3 nucleotides are TGTGCCAGCAGTTTTTCGCGAGGGCTTCCAGCACCCCTCCACTTT. Translation gives CASSFSRGLPAPLHF.

The chain links TRBV7-3 to TRBJ2-3; 9 bases agree with TRBD2. This CDR3 spans 16 amino acids. Germline V gives CDR1 SGHTA, CDR2 FQGTGA. V dropped 1 base and J dropped 2; count of bases not matched to a gene: 4. CDR3 residues: CASSLRQRGDTDTQYF. CDR3 DNA: TGTGCCAGCAGCTTAAGGCAGCGGGGGGACACAGATACGCAGTATTTT.

The rearrangement links TRBV6-1 to TRBJ2-7; 10 positions agree with TRBD2. CDR3 size: 15 residues. CDR1 is MNHNS, CDR2 SASEGT, per germline. Germline trimming cut 3 bases from V and 2 bases from J; bases unmatched to any gene: 4. CDR3 amino acids: CASSDASGSAYEQYF. In DNA, the CDR3 is TGTGCCAGCAGTGATGCTAGCGGGAGCGCCTACGAGCAGTACTTC.

The genes are TRBV7-8 and TRBJ2-7, with a possible D match to TRBD1 (5 bases). In germline, CDR1 is SGHVS, CDR2 FQNEAQ. The CDR3 totals 14 residues. V lost 1 base and J lost 2, with 9 bases in between. The CDR3 DNA is TGTGCCAGCAGCTTAGAGGGCAGGGCCTACGAGCAGTACTTC. Translating gives CASSLEGRAYEQYF.